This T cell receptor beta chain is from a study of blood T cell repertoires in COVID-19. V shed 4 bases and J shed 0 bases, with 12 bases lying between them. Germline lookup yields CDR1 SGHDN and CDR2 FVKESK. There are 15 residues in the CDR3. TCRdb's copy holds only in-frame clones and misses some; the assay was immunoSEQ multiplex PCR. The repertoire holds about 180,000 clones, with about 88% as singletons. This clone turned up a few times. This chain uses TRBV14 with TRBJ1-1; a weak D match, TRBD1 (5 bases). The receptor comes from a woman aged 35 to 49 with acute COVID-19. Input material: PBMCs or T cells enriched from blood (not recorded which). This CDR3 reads CASSREGRMNTEAFF. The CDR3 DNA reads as TGTGCCAGCAGCCGGGAGGGACGCATGAACACTGAAGCTTTCTTT.